This T cell receptor beta chain was retrieved from a study of CD4 T cells in relation to SARS-CoV-2 and coronaviruses (dated by TCRdb to the early 2020s). About the study as a whole: In the ViraFEST assay, PBMCs were cultured with antigen for about 9 days, after which TCR beta CDR3s were sequenced to identify clonal expansions specific to the antigen. An HIV-1 Nef peptide pool or a culture without peptide was used as the negative reference condition. Patient-derived lymphoblastoid cell lines were used to map the HLA restriction of shared crossreactive spike epitopes. The study assessed, at the TCR clonotype level, memory CD4+ T cell crossreactivity between SARS-CoV-2 and common cold coronavirus spike proteins. Samples from three pre-COVID donors and the naive versus memory experiments were sequenced with the Adaptive Biotechnologies TCR-sequencing kit; other data were Illumina-based. A different, Illumina-based TCR-beta assay was used to sequence expansion assays from other donors in the study. Study-wide conclusions, independent of this receptor: Compared with monoreactive clones, crossreactive clones had significantly weaker SARS-CoV-2-driven expansion, a result consistent with antigenic imprinting. The study was limited by small numbers of patients and tested TCRs. Because no donor provided both pre-pandemic and post-infection samples, tracing the source of pre-existing responses was limited. Because the crossreactivity analysis focused on spike protein, crossreactivity against other viral proteins was not assessed. In roughly 70% of donors, memory CD4+ clonotypes turned up that crossrecognized SARS-CoV-2 and at least one common cold coronavirus spike.

The library was produced with the immunoSEQ multiplex PCR assay. The paper's data handling went like this. Preprocessing removed nonproductive sequences and CDR3s not starting with C, not ending with F or W, or shorter than 7 amino acids. Antigen-specific clonotypes were called with the MANAFEST web app on the basis of expansion relative to the reference and to other culture wells. A clone was considered positive if the clone showed significant expansion compared with the reference culture in 2 of 3 replicate wells at an FDR below 0.05. Positive clones also required significant expansion versus all other tandem wells and an odds ratio above 5. Pairwise Levenshtein distance, computed with the stringdist R package after three terminal residues were trimmed from each end, was used as the measure of CDR3 homology. TCRdb obtained this table from immuneACCESS and retained in-frame rearrangements with V and J assigned. These tables miss some clones; where compared with another copy, unresolved V genes account for less than half of the shortfall, and the remainder is unexplained. The V and J calls and clone size were taken over from that table, and D and trimming were inferred from the DNA. For this sample the table gives about 30,000 clones, of which less than 80% were detected only once. Jointly, the top ten make up about 12% of the sample.

CDR1 and CDR2 were assigned from the germline V gene as SGHDN and FVKESK. The CDR3 numbers 15 residues from cysteine through phenylalanine. The read is trimmed to its CDR3 DNA, 45 bases read in frame from base 1. V has 4 bases trimmed and J has 7 bases trimmed; junction bases matching no gene number 5. This clone occurred a few times. Its specific antigen is unknown. No qualities accompany the bases; no much larger clone lies one base away. CD4+ T cells from unexposed donors were collected before the COVID-19 pandemic (2011-2018). Following 10 days of culture, the EasySep CD4+ T cell isolation kit was used to isolate CD4+ T cells. As far as cell numbers permitted, CD4+ T cells from unexposed donors were tested for reactivity against SARS-CoV-2 S and N as well as four spike pools from common cold coronaviruses. PBMCs were cultured at over 1.5 million per well in IMDM supplemented with 5% human AB serum and roughly 10 IU/ml IL-2. Half of the culture medium was replaced with fresh IL-2-containing medium on days 3 and 7. Triplicate replicate wells were generally used for each peptide culture condition. The leukapheresis product used for the unexposed donors was purchased from a commercial source. Ficoll-Paque PLUS gradient centrifugation was used to isolate PBMCs from leukapheresis product or whole blood. PBMCs were either cryopreserved at -140 degrees C or used fresh in the expansion assay. The QIAamp Micro DNA Kit was used to extract genomic DNA from the CD4+ T cells.

The sequence joins TRBV14 to TRBJ2-1; TRBD2 aligns with 12 central bases. The sample comprised CD4+ T cells from PBMCs, cultured in vitro. The source of this sequence is a human donor in good health. The CDR3 sequence is CASSPWTSGANEQFF. The nucleotide sequence reads TGTGCCAGCAGCCCCTGGACTAGCGGGGCTAATGAGCAGTTCTTC.